This T cell receptor beta chain came from a study of cytomegalovirus exposure and HLA in healthy donors. On this clone itself: Antigen: not known.

The CDR3 runs 20 residues. 60 Vbeta and 13 Jbeta primers were used in PCR. As originally analysed: Among the unique TCR beta chains that a later analysis counted, about 86 million in all, roughly 10 million were shared. The repertoire was sequenced with immunoSEQ multiplex PCR; TCRdb's copy has only in-frame clones and lacks some. V and J calls and clone size are copied from that table; D and trimming were computed from the DNA. This sample's table reports 150,000 to 250,000 clones. Study results and limitations: TCR beta V- and J-gene trimming was later associated with a missense DCLRE1C variant. Overall, approximately 150 TCR beta chains were annotated as cytomegalovirus-associated. Analysis performed later found approximately 17,000 TCR beta sequences associated with HLA alleles at 0.05 false discovery rate.

This TCR was sampled from a boy between 5 and 17 years old in good health and CMV-seronegative. V usage is TRBV21-1 and J usage is TRBJ2-1; the D segment call TRBD2 is taken from the table without a DNA check. TRBV21-1 is flagged as a pseudogene. The material sequenced was PBMCs. This CDR3 is CASSTGLAGGLYISYNEQFF. The CDR3 DNA reads TGTGCCAGCAGCACAGGACTAGCGGGGGGATTGTACATCTCCTACAATGAGCAGTTCTTC.